Listed below are T cell receptor beta chains from one sample, sequenced in a study of blood T cell repertoires in COVID-19. Repertoires were generated with immunoSEQ multiplex PCR, while TCRdb's copy carries only in-frame clones and drops some. The sample lists 350,000 to 450,000 clones, 75% to 90% seen once, with approximately 3.6% in the top ten. Sequenced input: peripheral blood. The receptors stem from a young woman with acute or convalescent COVID-19. Both conserved end residues are part of each CDR3.

length | J | V | CDR3
16 | TRBJ1-6 | TRBV11-2 | CASSLGGAAHNSPLHF
11 | TRBJ2-7 | TRBV7-2 | CASSLKYEQYF
15 | TRBJ2-7 | TRBV4-1 | CASSQEGEAPYEQYF
13 | TRBJ2-2 | TRBV3-1/TRBV3-2 | CASSPLNTGELFF
16 | TRBJ2-3 | TRBV19 | CASSIPGLAGGDTQYF
14 | TRBJ2-5 | TRBV7-2 | CASSTSSGGRSQYF
13 | TRBJ1-2 | TRBV27 | CASSSENRNGYTF
17 | TRBJ1-5 | TRBV18 | CASSPNPGTGNGQPQHF
14 | TRBJ2-5 | TRBV11-1 | CASSPGQGQETQYF
16 | TRBJ2-7 | TRBV5-6 | CASSSPAGRYSYEQYF
17 | TRBJ2-3 | TRBV23-1 | CASSPPTSGLSTDTQYF
14 | TRBJ1-5 | TRBV6-1 | CASSEDRGGQPQHF
13 | TRBJ1-4 | TRBV5-1 | CASSLGQGEKLFF
18 | TRBJ1-6 | TRBV2 | CASSLPDSSRDYNSPLHF
13 | TRBJ1-1 | TRBV24-1 | CATRRGTNTEAFF
14 | TRBJ1-1 | TRBV23-1 | CASSQSPRNTEAFF
13 | TRBJ2-1 | TRBV19 | CASNTRDSNEQFF
17 | TRBJ1-6 | TRBV5-1 | CASSLGGAGTYNSPLHF
14 | TRBJ1-1 | TRBV6-5 | CASSPDREGTEAFF
13 | TRBJ1-2 | TRBV7-2 | CASSLGAGDGYTF
13 | TRBJ2-7 | TRBV11-3 | CASSLGGKYEQYF
13 | TRBJ2-1 | TRBV14 | CASSQVGVLEQFF
16 | TRBJ1-6 | TRBV4-1 | CASSPVGQADNSPLHF
14 | TRBJ2-3 | TRBV6-5 | CASSWTGNTDTQYF
16 | TRBJ2-5 | TRBV6-5 | CASSYSRGGGQETQYF
12 | TRBJ1-1 | TRBV18 | CASSGQNTEAFF
17 | TRBJ2-6 | TRBV5-8 | CASRGRQGSSGANVLTF
16 | TRBJ2-1 | TRBV5-1 | CASSLAGGERDNEQFF
17 | TRBJ1-1 | TRBV15 | CATSRDNRRLLNTEAFF
16 | TRBJ1-5 | TRBV2 | CASRGFWGLSNQPQHF
15 | TRBJ2-2 | TRBV5-4 | CASSPLAGGTGELFF
16 | TRBJ2-1 | TRBV11-2 | CASSGRLAESYNEQFF